These 19 T cell receptor beta chains originate from one sample sequenced in a study of blood T cell repertoires in COVID-19. Sequencing was performed with immunoSEQ multiplex PCR; in TCRdb, only in-frame clones are kept and a portion is missing. The sample holds some 460,000 clones, 75% to 90% seen once. Input material: peripheral blood. These receptors originate from a woman in her 30s with acute or convalescent COVID-19.

This chain links TRBV2 with TRBJ1-5, with 7 positions matching TRBD1. The CDR3 spans 15 residues. Per the germline V gene, CDR1 is SNHLY and CDR2 is FYNNEI. V was clipped by 4 bases and J by 3 bases; unmatched bases: 6. CDR3 sequence: CASSGDGQVNQPQHF. DNA of the CDR3: TGTGCCAGCAGTGGGGATGGACAGGTCAATCAGCCCCAGCATTTT.

The chain is built from TRBV3-1 (or the pseudogene TRBV3-2) and TRBJ1-6; 9 positions agree with TRBD1. The length of the CDR3 is 16 residues. Germline V CDR1 and CDR2: LGHDT, YNNKEL (reference sequence). V was clipped by 1 base and J by 11 bases; unmatched bases: 9. The CDR3 sequence: CASSQAGQGTWAPLHF. DNA of the CDR3: TGTGCCAGCAGCCAAGCCGGACAGGGGACTTGGGCACCCCTCCACTTT.

This chain connects TRBV9 to TRBJ1-1; no clear D gene. V was shortened by 0 bases and J by 0 bases, with 9 bases between the two germline ends. The length of the CDR3 is 15 residues. Germline CDR1 reads SGDLS; CDR2 reads YYNGEE. DNA for the CDR3: TGTGCCAGCAGCGTAGCGCCAGACATGAACACTGAAGCTTTCTTT. Translation: CASSVAPDMNTEAFF.

CDR3 coding DNA: TGCGCCAGCAGCTTGGAGGGACAGGGTCATAATTCACCCCTCCACTTT. The encoded protein is CASSLEGQGHNSPLHF. This chain links TRBV5-1 with TRBJ1-6; 9 bases are a match to TRBD1. Germline values: CDR1 SGHRS, CDR2 YFSETQ. Trimming removed 0 bases from V and 5 bases from J; junction bases left unmatched: 3. The CDR3 extends over 16 amino acids.

As concerns this clone: The sample carries other DNA sequences with the same CDR3. The V and J genes are TRBV4-2 and TRBJ1-3, with a weak D call TRBD1 (6 bases). Germline V gives CDR1 LGHNA, CDR2 YNFKEQ. The CDR3 has 17 amino acids. V dropped 3 bases and J dropped 1 base, with 16 bases sitting between them. Here the CDR3 reads CASSQEITGSSGNTIYF. Written as DNA, the CDR3 is TGTGCCAGCAGCCAGGAGATTACAGGGTCATCTGGAAACACCATATATTTT.

The rearrangement joins TRBV7-3 to TRBJ2-3; TRBD2 agrees at 10 bases. Per germline, CDR1 SGHTA and CDR2 FQGTGA. Germline trimming cut 2 bases from V and 4 bases from J; bases unmatched to any gene: 3. CDR3 length: 15 residues. The CDR3 nucleotides read TGTGCCAGCAGCTTACTAGCGGGGGTGTCAGATACGCAGTATTTT. Protein: CASSLLAGVSDTQYF.

The chain couples TRBV12-3 or TRBV12-4 to TRBJ2-2; D unresolved. V was pared by 10 bases and J by 1 base, with 7 bases between. This CDR3 is built from 12 residues. As DNA, the CDR3 is TGTGCCACCGTGCGGAACACCGGGGAGCTGTTTTTT. Its translation is CATVRNTGELFF.

V is TRBV18 and J is TRBJ2-5; unclear D gene. Trimming stripped 2 bases from V and 5 bases from J, with 9 bases between. The germline gives CDR1 KGHSH, CDR2 LQKENI. The CDR3 runs 13 residues. CDR3 sequence reads: CASSPGIGETQYF. CDR3 DNA: TGTGCCAGCTCACCAGGCATCGGGGAGACCCAGTACTTC. Based on the CDR3 plus reference TRBV18 and TRBJ2-5, the full variable domain is NAGVMQNPRHLVRRRGQEARLRCSPMKGHSHVYWYRQLPEEGLKFMVYLQKENIIDESGMPKERFSAEFPKEGPSILRIQQVVRGDSAAYFCASSPGIGETQYFGPGTRLLVL.

The chain is built from TRBV6-5 and TRBJ2-7; 7 bases agree with TRBD1. Germline CDR1 is MNHEY and CDR2 is SVGAGI. Trimming removed 6 bases from V and 0 bases from J; junction bases left unmatched: 5. The CDR3 has 14 residues. The CDR3 is CASSRQGSSYEQYF. DNA for the CDR3: TGTGCCAGCAGCCGACAGGGCAGCTCCTACGAGCAGTACTTC.

The genes are TRBV3-1 (or the pseudogene TRBV3-2) and TRBJ2-2, with D hard to call. This CDR3 contains 12 residues. V was trimmed by 3 bases and J by 4 bases, leaving 3 bases between them. The germline V gene has CDR1 LGHDT and CDR2 YNNKEL (reference sequence). The CDR3: CASSHVTGELFF. CDR3 sequence (DNA): TGTGCCAGCAGCCACGTCACCGGGGAGCTGTTTTTT.

The V call is TRBV10-1, the J call TRBJ2-7; TRBD2 might be the D (5 bases). Germline V CDR1 and CDR2: WNHNN, SYGVQD (reference sequence). The CDR3 is made up of 15 amino acids. Trimming left V 2 bases short and J 4 bases short, with 15 bases between. This CDR3 is CASSETAGQGYEQYF. CDR3 coding DNA: TGCGCCAGCAGTGAGACGGCGGGTCAAGGTTACGAGCAGTACTTC.

The chain combines TRBV19 with TRBJ2-1, with 7 bases fitting TRBD1. This CDR3 contains 12 residues. In germline, CDR1 is LNHDA, CDR2 SQIVND (reference sequence). DNA for the CDR3: TGTTCCACCGGGACAGAGGTCAATGAGCAGTTCTTC. Translated: CSTGTEVNEQFF.

V usage is TRBV28 and J usage is TRBJ2-7; D call uncertain. The V and J ends lost 4 bases and 4 bases respectively, with 11 bases between them. Germline CDR1 MDHEN, CDR2 SYDVKM. This CDR3 region has 13 residues. CDR3 region: CASSSGRKYEQYF. The DNA of the CDR3 is TGTGCCAGCAGTTCTGGCAGGAAGTACGAGCAGTACTTC.

A single count supports this clone. The V gene is TRBV19, the J gene TRBJ2-7, with TRBD2 matching 8 bases. The CDR3 length is 16 residues. Germline CDR1 and CDR2: LNHDA and SQIVND (reference sequence). Unmatched junction bases numbered 11, after V lost 5 bases and J lost 2 bases. This CDR3 reads CASSLLASGGPYEQYF. The CDR3 DNA reads as TGTGCCAGTAGTCTACTGGCCAGCGGGGGACCCTACGAGCAGTACTTC.

The V and J genes are TRBV4-1 and TRBJ2-4, with 9 bases aligning to TRBD1. The germline CDR1 and CDR2 sequences are MGHRA and YSYEKL. V lost 2 bases and J lost 1; bases outside the gene matches: 3. The CDR3 spans 16 residues. CDR3 loop: CASSQPTGGAKNIQYF. DNA for the CDR3: TGCGCCAGCAGCCAACCTACAGGGGGCGCCAAAAACATTCAGTACTTC.

This chain connects TRBV19 to TRBJ1-5; weak D call: TRBD1 (6 bases). The CDR3 spans 16 residues. V lost 7 bases to trimming and J lost 0 bases, with 16 bases between them. The germline V gene encodes CDR1 LNHDA and CDR2 SQIVND (reference sequence). The CDR3 here is CASTGYGQYSNQPQHF. The CDR3 region has the DNA TGTGCCAGTACCGGATATGGACAGTATAGCAATCAGCCCCAGCATTTT. Drawing the rest from reference TRBV19 and TRBJ1-5, the complete variable domain is DGGITQSPKYLFRKEGQNVTLSCEQNLNHDAMYWYRQDPGQGLRLIYYSQIVNDFQKGDIAEGYSVSREKKESFPLTVTSAQKNPTAFYLCASTGYGQYSNQPQHFGDGTRLSIL.

This clone was seen only once. V gene TRBV3-1 (or the pseudogene TRBV3-2) combines with J gene TRBJ2-7; 9 bases map to TRBD2. The CDR3 is made up of 15 amino acids. Germline V CDR1 and CDR2: LGHDT, YNNKEL (reference sequence). V lost 4 bases and J lost 5; bases outside the gene matches: 9. CDR3 bases: TGTGCCAGCAGCCTTGGGACTAGCCCGGGGGACGAGCAGTACTTC. Translation: CASSLGTSPGDEQYF.

This clone has just a few counts. The genes are TRBV5-4 and TRBJ1-2, with 8 bases that match TRBD1. The CDR3 is made up of 14 amino acids. From germline, CDR1 is SGHNT and CDR2 YYREEE (reference sequence). J was trimmed by 2 bases and V by 2 bases; bases with no gene match: 2. The CDR3 DNA follows: TGTGCCAGCAGCTTCCAGGGGGCAAACTATGGCTACACCTTC. Amino acids: CASSFQGANYGYTF.

The chain combines TRBV7-8 with TRBJ1-2, with 9 bases aligning to TRBD1. V gave up 4 bases and J gave up 7 bases; unmatched junction bases: 10. Germline V CDR1 and CDR2: SGHVS, FQNEAQ. This CDR3 spans 15 amino acids. CDR3 region: CASSSSIQGASGYTF. The CDR3 DNA reads as TGTGCCAGCAGCTCTTCGATACAGGGGGCGTCTGGCTACACCTTC.